This T cell receptor beta chain is from a study of early T cells in non-severe SARS-CoV-2 infection. This CDR3 has 15 amino acids. The J segment lost 4 bases and the V segment lost 6 bases, leaving 6 bases of the junction unmatched. There are many counts of this clonotype. Individual cDNA molecules were tagged with unique molecular identifiers, the study reported. TCRdb ran MiXCR on the 5' RACE reads and lists one entry per CDR3 protein. The data show approximately 69,000 distinct CDR3 sequences, with approximately 12% seen just once and less than 7% held by the top ten. The material sequenced was whole blood. The receptor's source is an adult who was a healthcare worker with PCR-confirmed SARS-CoV-2 infection or an uninfected control (not recorded which). This rearrangement joins TRBV12-3 or TRBV12-4 to TRBJ2-6, with 7 bases identical to TRBD2. In DNA form, the CDR3 reads TGTGCCAGCAGCCATAGCGGGCTCGGGGCCAACGTCCTGACTTTC. Amino acids: CASSHSGLGANVLTF.